Each of the 10 T cell receptor beta chains below was sequenced from the same sample in a study of blood T cell repertoires in COVID-19. Sequenced by immunoSEQ multiplex PCR; TCRdb stores in-frame clones only, minus some. The table lists 250,000 or so clones, 84% of them singletons. Sequencing was done on a sample of peripheral blood. These receptors were taken from a woman in her thirties or forties who had recovered from COVID-19.

Comments on this clone: Germline is not matched at one junction end, which may reflect a read error. This chain connects TRBV2 to TRBJ1-6, with 9 bases fitting TRBD1. In germline, CDR1 is SNHLY, CDR2 FYNNEI. The CDR3 contains 15 residues. The CDR3, as DNA: TGTGCCAGCAGGGGACAGGGCTCCCATAATTCACCCCTCCACTTT. The encoded protein is CASRGQGSHNSPLHF.

The gene calls are TRBV10-3 and TRBJ2-5; D perhaps matches TRBD1 (7 bases). Germline V gene lookup returns CDR1 ENHRY and CDR2 SYGVKD. The CDR3 extends over 15 amino acids. Trimming took 3 bases from V and 7 from J, leaving 18 bases between them. This CDR3 is CAISDRGAGVGTQYF. CDR3 coding DNA: TGTGCCATCAGTGACAGGGGGGCAGGCGTAGGGACCCAGTACTTC.

The rearrangement links TRBV5-1 to TRBJ2-3; 14 bases map to TRBD2. The CDR3 has 17 residues. Trimming at V came to 4 bases and at J to 3 bases, leaving 7 bases not matched to a gene. Per germline, CDR1 SGHRS and CDR2 YFSETQ. CDR3 loop: CASSQEGTSGGTDTQYF. CDR3 nucleotide sequence: TGCGCCAGCAGCCAGGAGGGGACTAGCGGGGGTACAGATACGCAGTATTTT.

The chain joins TRBV5-1 to TRBJ1-5; D unclear. The V end was cut by 0 bases, the J end by 5 bases, with 12 bases between. Germline V CDR1 and CDR2: SGHRS, YFSETQ. The length of the CDR3 is 15 residues. The chain's CDR3 is CASSLGSVPDQPQHF. CDR3 nucleotides: TGCGCCAGCAGCTTGGGCAGCGTGCCTGATCAGCCCCAGCATTTT. The full variable domain, its missing parts supplied by reference TRBV5-1 and TRBJ1-5, is KAGVTQTPRYLIKTRGQQVTLSCSPISGHRSVSWYQQTPGQGLQFLFEYFSETQRNKGNFPGRFSGRQFSNSRSEMNVSTLELGDSALYLCASSLGSVPDQPQHFGDGTRLSIL.

V and J are TRBV7-9 and TRBJ2-6; the D gene is possibly TRBD2 (5 bases). Trimming stripped 2 bases from V and 4 bases from J, with 12 bases between. The germline gives CDR1 SEHNR, CDR2 FQNEAQ (reference sequence). CDR3 length: 16 amino acids. The CDR3 DNA is TGTGCCAGCAGCTTAAAGCGGTTTAAGGGGGCCAACGTCCTGACTTTC. Encoded protein: CASSLKRFKGANVLTF.

The CDR3 DNA follows: TGTGCCAGCAGCGAAGGTTCCGGAGGGGAGCAGTACTTC. This translates into CASSEGSGGEQYF. This chain joins TRBV7-3 and TRBJ2-7; tentatively, D is TRBD2 (6 bases). This CDR3 has 13 residues. CDR1 and CDR2 from the germline V gene are SGHTA and FQGTGA. Trimming left V 5 bases short and J 7 bases short, with 15 bases between. The variable domain in full, completed from reference TRBV7-3 and TRBJ2-7, reads GAGVSQTPSNKVTEKGKYVELRCDPISGHTALYWYRQSLGQGPEFLIYFQGTGAADDSGLPNDRFFAVRPEGSVSTLKIQRTERGDSAVYLCASSEGSGGEQYFGPGTRLTVT.

V and J are TRBV6-5 and TRBJ1-4, with a weak D call TRBD1 (5 bases). Germline lookup yields CDR1 MNHEY and CDR2 SVGAGI. The CDR3 totals 12 residues. V lost 11 bases, J lost 10 bases, and 17 bases lay in between. CDR3 residues: CAVGGGTTKLFF. For the CDR3, the DNA is TGTGCCGTGGGTGGGGGGACTACAAAACTGTTTTTT.

This clone appeared a few times. The chain couples TRBV6-1 to TRBJ2-1, with TRBD1 matching 8 bases. From germline, CDR1 is MNHNS and CDR2 SASEGT. The CDR3 is 12 residues long. The junction had 7 bases not matched to a gene; V was cut back by 3 bases and J by 15 bases. CDR3 sequence: CASSDLDRVWFF. CDR3 in DNA: TGTGCCAGCAGTGACCTGGACAGGGTCTGGTTCTTC.

This chain joins TRBV12-3 or TRBV12-4 and TRBJ1-1; D may be TRBD1 (6 bases). The CDR3 runs 13 residues. V gave up 5 bases and J gave up 3 bases, with 10 bases separating them. CDR3 residues: CASSRQVDTEAFF. In DNA, the CDR3 is TGTGCCAGCAGTCGACAGGTTGACACTGAAGCTTTCTTT.

J is TRBJ2-1 and V is TRBV5-1; TRBD2 might be the D (5 bases). Germline V gene sequence: CDR1 SGHRS, CDR2 YFSETQ. The CDR3 has 14 residues. V was clipped by 0 bases and J by 5 bases, with 9 bases between them. Here the CDR3 DNA reads TGCGCCAGCAGCTTGGACCCGGGAAACAATGAGCAGTTCTTC. Its translation is CASSLDPGNNEQFF.